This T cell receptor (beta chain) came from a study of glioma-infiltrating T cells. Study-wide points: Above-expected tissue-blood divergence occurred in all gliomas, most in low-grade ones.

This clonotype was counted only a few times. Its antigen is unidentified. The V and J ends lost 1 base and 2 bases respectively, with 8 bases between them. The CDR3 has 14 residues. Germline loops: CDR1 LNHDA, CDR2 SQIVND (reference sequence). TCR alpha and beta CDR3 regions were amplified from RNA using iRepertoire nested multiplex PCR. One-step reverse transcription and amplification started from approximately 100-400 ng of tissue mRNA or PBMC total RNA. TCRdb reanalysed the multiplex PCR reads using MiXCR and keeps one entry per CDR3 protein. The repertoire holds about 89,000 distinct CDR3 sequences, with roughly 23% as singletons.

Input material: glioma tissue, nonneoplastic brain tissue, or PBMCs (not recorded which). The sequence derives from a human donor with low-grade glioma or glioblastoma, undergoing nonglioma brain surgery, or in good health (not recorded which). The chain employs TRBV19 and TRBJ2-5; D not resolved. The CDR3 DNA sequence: TGTGCCAGTAGTATAGCCCAGAGACAAGAGACCCAGTACTTC. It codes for CASSIAQRQETQYF.